Listed here are 17 T cell receptor beta chains from one sample, sequenced in a study of T cells after yellow fever vaccination. MiXCR, applied by TCRdb to the 5' RACE reads, yields one record per CDR3 protein. The sample includes 150,000 or so distinct CDR3 sequences, approximately 6.6% seen only once; the top ten take approximately 0.67%. The sequencing used CD4+ T cells sorted from PBMCs, collected 10 days after the yellow fever booster vaccination. All receptors derive from a man between 25 and 39 years old who received the YFV17D yellow fever vaccine.

A word on this clonotype: This may come from a read error, since a much larger clone is one base off. The CDR3 spells CACSMDRGQQYF. The CDR3 nucleotides are TGTGCCTGCAGCATGGACAGGGGGCAGCAGTACTTC. The chain carries TRBV7-2 and TRBJ2-7; 11 bases fit TRBD1. CDR1 and CDR2 from the germline V gene are SGHTA and FQGNSA. The CDR3 totals 12 residues.

This clonotype showed up many times. The chain is built from TRBV12-3 or TRBV12-4 and TRBJ2-1, with D perhaps matching TRBD2 (6 bases). This CDR3 region has 15 residues. With 8 bases removed from V and 2 bases from J, the gap between germline ends came to 16 bases. The CDR3 protein is CASGRAGKPYNEQFF. CDR3 DNA: TGTGCCAGCGGGCGGGCGGGGAAACCCTACAATGAGCAGTTCTTC.

This clonotype has ten or more counts. The CDR3 nucleotides are TGTGCCATCAGTGACCCTAGCGGGAGTTATGAGCAGTTCTTC. Protein: CAISDPSGSYEQFF. This sequence joins TRBV10-3 and TRBJ2-1; 10 nucleotides match TRBD2. Germline CDR1 and CDR2: ENHRY and SYGVKD. The CDR3 covers 14 residues. V was clipped by 3 bases and J by 8 bases; unmatched bases: 4.

This clonotype was seen many times. The chain joins TRBV4-3 to TRBJ1-5; D uncertain. The length of the CDR3 is 16 residues. The germline V and J ends were trimmed by 3 bases and 0 bases, with 12 bases remaining between them. Germline V CDR1 and CDR2: LGHNA, YSLEER. CDR3 coding DNA: TGCGCCAGCAGCCAGGTTTACACACATAGCAATCAGCCCCAGCATTTT. Translating it yields CASSQVYTHSNQPQHF.

This clonotype has just a few counts. This chain joins TRBV18 and TRBJ2-1, with D perhaps TRBD1 (5 bases). Germline V gives CDR1 KGHSH, CDR2 LQKENI. Trimming took off 2 bases at V and 0 bases at J, with 8 bases between the two ends. This CDR3 comprises 15 residues. The CDR3 here is CASSPGQLSYNEQFF. The CDR3 nucleotides are TGTGCCAGCTCACCAGGACAACTCTCCTACAATGAGCAGTTCTTC.

There are many counts of this clonotype. This rearrangement joins TRBV20-1 to TRBJ2-3, with a tentative D call TRBD1 (6 bases). Trimming shortened V by 3 bases and J by 1 base, and 14 bases separated the two germline ends. The V gene's germline CDR1 is DFQATT and CDR2 SNEGSKA (reference sequence). CDR3 size: 15 residues. The CDR3 sequence: CSASKGTPGTDTQYF. CDR3 DNA sequence: TGCAGTGCTAGTAAGGGGACACCAGGCACAGATACGCAGTATTTT.

This clonotype was detected ten times or more. This chain joins TRBV5-1 and TRBJ2-7, with TRBD1 matching 9 bases. J gave up 6 bases and V 4 bases, and 14 bases lay outside the gene matches. Germline V gene data show CDR1 as SGHRS and CDR2 as YFSETQ. This CDR3 is 16 amino acids long. DNA for the CDR3: TGCGCCAGCAGCCCGAACCCCGGGACAGGGATTGGCGAGCAGTACTTC. It encodes CASSPNPGTGIGEQYF.

As to this clonotype: A much larger clone lies one base from this, so it may be a read error. This CDR3 is CASSGVPGPHYEQYF. The CDR3 DNA reads TGTGCCAGCAGCGGGGTCCCGGGACCTCACTACGAGCAGTACTTC. V usage is TRBV5-6 and J usage is TRBJ2-7; D possibly matches TRBD1 or TRBD2 (5 bases each). Germline CDR1 reads SGHDT; CDR2 reads YYEEEE. The germline V and J ends were trimmed by 4 bases and 3 bases, with 17 bases remaining between them. The CDR3 is made up of 15 amino acids.

This clonotype was found a few times. The chain joins TRBV20-1 to TRBJ2-7; D not resolved. The CDR3 has 10 amino acids. Per the germline V gene, CDR1 is DFQATT and CDR2 is SNEGSKA (reference sequence). V lost 4 bases and J 6 bases, leaving 7 bases between the germline ends. CDR3: CSATEREQYF. The CDR3 nucleotides are TGCAGTGCTACCGAACGCGAGCAGTACTTC.

Ten or more counts support this clonotype. The CDR3 loop reads CAIREKGEQYF. The CDR3 DNA follows: TGTGCCATCAGGGAAAAGGGCGAGCAGTACTTC. The chain joins TRBV10-3 to TRBJ2-7, with D unclear. V was cut by 6 bases and J by 6 bases, with 9 bases left in between. Germline V lookup: CDR1 ENHRY, CDR2 SYGVKD. The CDR3 length is 11 residues.

This clonotype was picked up a small number of times. The chain joins TRBV23-1 to TRBJ1-2; 7 bases are a match to TRBD1. TRBV23-1 is an open reading frame, and its role is uncertain. The CDR3 runs to 13 residues. V was pared by 4 bases and J by 6 bases, with 5 bases of the junction left unmatched. This chain's CDR3 is CASSPTGWDGYTF. The CDR3, as DNA: TGCGCCAGCAGTCCGACAGGGTGGGATGGCTACACCTTC.

This clonotype was counted ten times or more. V gene TRBV10-3 combines with J gene TRBJ2-2, with D unresolved. V lost 6 bases and J lost 3, with 11 bases in between. The germline CDR1 and CDR2 sequences are ENHRY and SYGVKD. CDR3 size: 14 residues. CDR3 region: CAISSAAHTGELFF. The CDR3 DNA follows: TGTGCCATCAGCTCCGCCGCCCACACCGGGGAGCTGTTTTTT.

About this clonotype: This may arise from a read error, as a much more abundant clone is one base away. The chain is built from TRBV12-3 or TRBV12-4 and TRBJ1-6; 10 positions match TRBD1. This CDR3 is 14 amino acids long. CDR3 region: CTSSLGQGDSPLHF. The DNA of the CDR3 is TGTACCAGCAGTCTCGGACAGGGGGATTCACCCCTCCACTTT.

This clonotype was detected ten times or more. The chain uses TRBV20-1 and TRBJ2-5; the D gene is possibly TRBD2 (6 bases). This CDR3 is 13 amino acids long. In germline, CDR1 is DFQATT, CDR2 SNEGSKA (reference sequence). V was shortened by 6 bases and J by 5 bases, with 16 bases between the two germline ends. In nucleotides, the CDR3 is TGCAGTGCCCCCCGACTAGAGGATGAGACCCAGTACTTC. Translated, it gives CSAPRLEDETQYF.

The chain has TRBV25-1 and TRBJ2-1, with 9 bases identical to TRBD2. From germline, CDR1 is MGHDK and CDR2 SYGVNS. The V gene end was trimmed by 6 bases and the J gene end by 5 bases; junction bases not matched to a gene: 8. CDR3 length: 15 amino acids. DNA of the CDR3: TGTGCCAGCAGCCAAGGGGGACTAGCCCACAATGAGCAGTTCTTC. Its protein is CASSQGGLAHNEQFF. Combining the CDR3 with reference TRBV25-1 and TRBJ2-1 gives the whole variable domain EADIYQTPRYLVIGTGKKITLECSQTMGHDKMYWYQQDPGMELHLIHYSYGVNSTEKGDLSSESTVSRIRTEHFPLTLESARPSHTSQYLCASSQGGLAHNEQFFGPGTRLTVL.

This clonotype was seen repeatedly, ten times or more. The CDR3 DNA follows: TGTGCCAGCAGACCCGGGACATATAATTCACCCCTCCACTTT. Translation gives CASRPGTYNSPLHF. V is TRBV12-3 or TRBV12-4 and J is TRBJ1-6; TRBD1 might be the D (6 bases). The CDR3 runs 14 residues. The V end was cut by 6 bases, the J end by 4 bases, with 10 bases between.

This chain joins TRBV7-2 and TRBJ2-7, with D perhaps being TRBD1 or TRBD2 (6 bases each). There are 15 residues in the CDR3. Trimming pared 5 bases from V and 1 base from J, leaving 15 bases between. Looked up from germline, CDR1 is SGHTA and CDR2 is FQGNSA. The CDR3 is CASSRGGSQSYEQYF. The CDR3 DNA reads TGTGCCAGCAGCCGAGGGGGGTCCCAATCCTACGAGCAGTACTTC.